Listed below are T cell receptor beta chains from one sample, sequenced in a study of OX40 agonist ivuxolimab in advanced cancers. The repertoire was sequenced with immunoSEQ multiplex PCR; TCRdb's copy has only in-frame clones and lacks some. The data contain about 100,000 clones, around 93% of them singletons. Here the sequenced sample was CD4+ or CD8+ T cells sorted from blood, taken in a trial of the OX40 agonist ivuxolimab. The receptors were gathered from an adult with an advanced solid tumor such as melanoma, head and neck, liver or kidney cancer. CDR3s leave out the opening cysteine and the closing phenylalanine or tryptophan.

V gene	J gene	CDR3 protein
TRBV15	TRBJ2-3	ATSRDAADTQY
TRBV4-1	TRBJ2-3	ASSQGGLAGLDTQY
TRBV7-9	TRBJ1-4	ASSDTTGDGEKLF
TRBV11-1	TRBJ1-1	ASSLSGYSAEAF
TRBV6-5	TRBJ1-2	ASSGTGTYGET
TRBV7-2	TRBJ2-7	ASSLVASGSYEQY
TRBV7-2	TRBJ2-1	ASRHTGTGAYNEQF
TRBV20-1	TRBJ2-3	SVEDADTQY
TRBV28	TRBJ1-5	ASSLYLWGGTGHQPQH
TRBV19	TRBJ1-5	ASSPWDRGQPQH
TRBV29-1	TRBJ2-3	SVEDRTSGSTDTQY
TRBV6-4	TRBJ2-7	ASSDAVSDEQY
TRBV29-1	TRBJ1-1	SVEVQNTEAF
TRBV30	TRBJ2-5	AWSVHSGSGQETQY
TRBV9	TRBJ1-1	ASSANQGSTEAF
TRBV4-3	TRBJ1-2	ASSQGADKAYGYT
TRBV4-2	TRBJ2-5	ASSQGTSGGIQETQY
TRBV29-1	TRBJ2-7	SVAGTSVYEQY
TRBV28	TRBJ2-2	ASSFSGRGNTGELF
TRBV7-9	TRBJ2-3	ASSLVSVATDTQY
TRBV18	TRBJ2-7	ASSPGTNYEQY
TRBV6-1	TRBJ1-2	ASSGPGQGARYGYT
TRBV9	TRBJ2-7	ASSQTVLGSYEQY
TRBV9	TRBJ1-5	ASSVDAHSNQPQH
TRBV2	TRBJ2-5	ASSDYRKETQY
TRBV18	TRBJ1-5	ASSPLDRESQPQH